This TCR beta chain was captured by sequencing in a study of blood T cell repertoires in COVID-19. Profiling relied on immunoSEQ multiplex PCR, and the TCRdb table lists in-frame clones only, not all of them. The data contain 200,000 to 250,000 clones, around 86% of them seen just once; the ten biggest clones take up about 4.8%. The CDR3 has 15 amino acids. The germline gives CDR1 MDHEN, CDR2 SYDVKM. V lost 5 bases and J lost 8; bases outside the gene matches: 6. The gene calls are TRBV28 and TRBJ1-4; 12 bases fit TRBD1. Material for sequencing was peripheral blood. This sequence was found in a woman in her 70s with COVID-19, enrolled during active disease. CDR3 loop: CASSLGGQGAEKLFF. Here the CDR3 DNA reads TGTGCCAGCAGTCTGGGGGGACAGGGGGCCGAAAAACTGTTTTTT.